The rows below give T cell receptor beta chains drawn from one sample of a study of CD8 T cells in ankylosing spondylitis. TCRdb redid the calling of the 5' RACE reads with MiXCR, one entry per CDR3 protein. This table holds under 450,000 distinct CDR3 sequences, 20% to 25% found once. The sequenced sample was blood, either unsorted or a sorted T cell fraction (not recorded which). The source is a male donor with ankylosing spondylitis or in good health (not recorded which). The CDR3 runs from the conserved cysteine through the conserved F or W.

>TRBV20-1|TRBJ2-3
CSVLAGNTDTQYF
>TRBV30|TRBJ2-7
CAWSVGDYEQYF
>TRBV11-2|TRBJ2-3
CASVSGHNTDTQYF
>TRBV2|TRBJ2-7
CAGPGQGSSYEQYF
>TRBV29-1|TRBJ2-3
CSEALGDELSTDTQYF
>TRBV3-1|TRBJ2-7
CASRGRDTSSYEQYF
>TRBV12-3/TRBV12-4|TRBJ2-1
CASSPSGGQFF
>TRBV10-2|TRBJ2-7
CASSEGPGSYEQYF
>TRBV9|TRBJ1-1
CASSSPGLGSTEAFF
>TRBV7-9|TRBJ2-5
CASSPPSGGDQETQYF
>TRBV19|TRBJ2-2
CASSTTPVWGTGELFF
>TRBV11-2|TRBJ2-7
CASSPEDTSSYEQYF
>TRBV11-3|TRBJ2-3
CASSLGVNRNTDTQYF
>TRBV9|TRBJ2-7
CASSAGDGREQYF
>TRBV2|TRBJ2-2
CASSENEAGNDTGELFF
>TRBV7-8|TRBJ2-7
CASSFLPLSEFFYEQYF
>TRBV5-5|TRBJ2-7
CASSVGSPYEQYF
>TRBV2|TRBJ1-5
CASSELRVSSQPQHF
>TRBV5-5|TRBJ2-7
CASSWWEGQGRHEQYF
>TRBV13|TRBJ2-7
CASSLDSVGNYEQYF
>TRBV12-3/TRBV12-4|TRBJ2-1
CASSSVGEFYNEQFF
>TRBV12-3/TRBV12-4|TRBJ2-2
CASSTAFSWAGELFF
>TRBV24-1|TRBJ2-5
CATSDRDRAETQYF
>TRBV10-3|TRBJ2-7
CAILLLPEGEQYF
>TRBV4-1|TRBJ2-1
CASSQDPNGRGGGNEQFF
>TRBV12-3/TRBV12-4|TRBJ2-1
CASSWWGRNEQFF
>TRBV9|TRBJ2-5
CASSAGDKQETQYF
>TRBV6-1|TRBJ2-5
CASRPGQPQETQYF
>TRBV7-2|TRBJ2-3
CASSLLAGGQEDTQYF
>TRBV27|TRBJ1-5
CASSSTTGEEQPQHF
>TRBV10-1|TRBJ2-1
CASSEFARSYNEQFF
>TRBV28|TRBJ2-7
CASTGRGGDEQYF
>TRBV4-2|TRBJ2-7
CASSQDTGGSFEQYF
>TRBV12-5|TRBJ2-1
CASGLSGLYNEQFF
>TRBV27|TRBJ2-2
CASSFIAGELFF
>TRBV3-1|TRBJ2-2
CASSQVTTGVNTGELFF
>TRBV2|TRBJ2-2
CASSEAGEELFF
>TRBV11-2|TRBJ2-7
CASSPPLGSYEQYF
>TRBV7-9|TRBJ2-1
CAITDGSVYNEQFF
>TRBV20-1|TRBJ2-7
CSVGGAKDFLYEQYF
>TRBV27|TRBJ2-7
CASSLGLASEQYF
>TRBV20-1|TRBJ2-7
CSAPGSDRLTYEQYF
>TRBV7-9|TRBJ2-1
CASSSPGTTRLHEQFF
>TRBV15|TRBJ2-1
CATSGNHEQFF
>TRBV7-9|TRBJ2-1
CASSQGQFPRSIDEQFF
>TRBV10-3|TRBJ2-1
CAISDLYRENPSNEQFF
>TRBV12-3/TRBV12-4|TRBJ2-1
CASSPTGIEQFF
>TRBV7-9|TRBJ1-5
CASSLGAGPQHF
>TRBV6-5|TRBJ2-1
CASSYSGTTEQFF
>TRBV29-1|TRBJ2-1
CSAPDGGRYNEQFF
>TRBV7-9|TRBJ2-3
CASTDLRGPKADTQYF
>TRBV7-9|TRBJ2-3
CASSTRQRTDTQYF
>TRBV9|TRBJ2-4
CASSDFFTVSF